These T cell receptor beta chains were read from a single sample in a study of cytomegalovirus exposure and HLA in healthy donors. Libraries were prepared by immunoSEQ multiplex PCR; TCRdb keeps only in-frame clonotypes and omits some of them. This table has approximately 170,000 clones, roughly 80% appearing once. Sequencing was performed on PBMCs. These receptors all stem from a man aged 50 to 60 in good health and CMV-seropositive. Both conserved end residues are part of each CDR3. Each record gives: J gene, clone size, D gene, V gene, CDR3 protein, CDR3 DNA. The D gene is left open where the match is weak. Clone sizes are given selectively: once, few, many, or a class where the clone is expanded.

TRBJ2-3 | NA | NA | TRBV27 | CASSFRDGRSDTQYF | TGTGCCAGCAGTTTCCGGGATGGTCGGTCAGATACGCAGTATTTT
TRBJ2-2 | once | TRBD1 | TRBV7-2 | CASSLAVDRALNTGELFF | TGTGCCAGCAGCTTGGCCGTCGACAGGGCCCTTAACACCGGGGAGCTGTTTTTT
TRBJ2-6 | NA | TRBD1 | TRBV19 | CASSQGQVLSGANVLTF | TGTGCCAGTAGTCAGGGACAGGTTCTCTCTGGGGCCAACGTCCTGACTTTC
TRBJ2-3 | once | TRBD2 | TRBV5-5 | CASSRGLAGLTDTQYF | TGTGCCAGCAGCAGGGGACTAGCGGGTCTTACAGATACGCAGTATTTT
TRBJ2-7 | NA | TRBD1 | TRBV15 | CATSRGTGVGYEQYF | TGTGCCACCAGCAGGGGGACAGGCGTGGGCTACGAGCAGTACTTC
TRBJ2-1 | NA | NA | TRBV19 | CASSIVSSGSLSYNEQFF | TGTGCCAGTAGTATAGTCTCATCCGGGTCGCTCTCCTACAATGAGCAGTTCTTC
TRBJ1-2 | few | NA | TRBV5-1 | CASSSPGIEYGYTF | TGCGCCAGCAGCTCCCCCGGGATAGAGTATGGCTACACCTTC
TRBJ1-3 | NA | NA | TRBV7-2 | CASSSVGRERGNTIYF | TGTGCCAGCAGCTCAGTGGGAAGGGAGAGAGGAAACACCATATATTTT
TRBJ2-1 | NA | NA | TRBV5-4 | CASSLPVSYNEQFF | TGTGCCAGCAGCTTACCGGTTTCCTACAATGAGCAGTTCTTC
TRBJ1-4 | NA | NA | TRBV5-1 | CASSPTGATNEKLFF | TGCGCCAGCAGCCCGACGGGAGCAACTAATGAAAAACTGTTTTTT
TRBJ1-5 | NA | NA | TRBV5-3 | CARSLTPTDYSNQPQHF | TGTGCCAGAAGCTTGACCCCCACAGATTATAGCAATCAGCCCCAGCATTTT
TRBJ1-2 | NA | NA | TRBV7-9 | CASSLVGGNYGYTF | TGTGCCAGCAGCTTAGTCGGCGGCAACTATGGCTACACCTTC
TRBJ1-2 | NA | TRBD1 | TRBV5-5 | CASRTGVGGYTF | TGTGCCAGCAGGACAGGGGTGGGCGGCTACACCTTC
TRBJ1-5 | NA | NA | TRBV30 | CAWSPRGMTSNQPQHF | TGTGCCTGGAGTCCAAGAGGGATGACTAGCAATCAGCCCCAGCATTTT
TRBJ1-1 | once | NA | TRBV19 | CASSLGGLGGTEAFF | TGTGCCAGTAGTCTCGGGGGTCTTGGAGGCACTGAAGCTTTCTTT
TRBJ2-4 | NA | NA | TRBV18 | CASSPLNSLAKNIQYF | TGTGCCAGCTCACCACTCAACAGCTTAGCCAAAAACATTCAGTACTTC
TRBJ2-6 | NA | NA | TRBV19 | CASGFPQGKVANVLTF | TGTGCCAGTGGCTTTCCACAGGGCAAGGTGGCCAACGTCCTGACTTTC
TRBJ2-7 | once | TRBD1 | TRBV27 | CASSLGTGGSHEQYF | TGTGCCAGCAGTCTCGGGACAGGGGGAAGCCACGAGCAGTACTTC
TRBJ2-1 | NA | TRBD2 | TRBV7-2 | CASSSLAGWNEQFF | TGTGCCAGCAGCTCACTAGCGGGATGGAATGAGCAGTTCTTC
TRBJ2-1 | NA | NA | TRBV5-1 | CASSLEGGSYNEQFF | TGCGCCAGCAGCTTGGAGGGGGGGTCCTACAATGAGCAGTTCTTC
TRBJ2-3 | NA | TRBD1 | TRBV6-5 | CASSRAGGKDTQYF | TGTGCCAGCAGCCGTGCAGGGGGCAAAGATACGCAGTATTTT
TRBJ1-2 | NA | NA | TRBV28 | CASSLLTRGGYTF | TGTGCCAGCAGTTTGTTAACCAGGGGAGGCTACACCTTC
TRBJ1-5 | NA | NA | TRBV6-1 | CASSEERGGHQPQHF | TGTGCCAGCAGTGAAGAACGCGGAGGGCATCAGCCCCAGCATTTT
TRBJ2-2 | NA | TRBD1 | TRBV10-3 | CAISGPGQGITGELFF | TGTGCCATCAGTGGACCGGGACAGGGAATCACCGGGGAGCTGTTTTTT
TRBJ2-4 | NA | TRBD2 | TRBV7-2 | CASSPQVGLAGVNIQYF | TGTGCCAGCAGCCCCCAAGTTGGACTAGCGGGAGTAAACATTCAGTACTTC
TRBJ2-7 | NA | TRBD1 | TRBV25-1 | CASSPGGEQYF | TGTGCCAGCAGTCCAGGGGGCGAGCAGTACTTC
TRBJ2-7 | NA | NA | TRBV20-1 | CSAFRQTEQYF | TGCAGTGCTTTTCGACAGACCGAGCAGTACTTC
TRBJ1-2 | NA | TRBD1 | TRBV28 | CASISVPGARTGGNYGYTF | TGTGCCAGCATATCAGTGCCGGGCGCAAGGACAGGTGGTAACTATGGCTACACCTTC
TRBJ1-5 | NA | NA | TRBV11-2 | CASSPTGWGQPQHF | TGTGCCAGCAGCCCGACAGGCTGGGGGCAGCCCCAGCATTTT
TRBJ2-6 | NA | NA | TRBV5-4 | CASSFGRDSGANVLTF | TGTGCCAGCAGCTTTGGACGGGACTCTGGGGCCAACGTCCTGACTTTC
TRBJ2-3 | once | NA | TRBV7-2 | CASSPPGLNTDTQYF | TGTGCCAGCAGCCCTCCGGGACTCAACACAGATACGCAGTATTTT
TRBJ2-3 | NA | NA | TRBV29-1 | CSVEPGSSDTQYF | TGCAGCGTTGAGCCGGGGAGTTCAGATACGCAGTATTTT
TRBJ1-2 | NA | TRBD1 | TRBV6-5 | CASSYWTGGSLLGYTF | TGTGCCAGCAGTTACTGGACAGGGGGTAGTTTGTTGGGATACACCTTC